This TCR beta chain was profiled in a study of cytomegalovirus exposure and HLA in healthy donors. Study results and limitations: A few of the chains that were CMV-associated were confirmed in vitro to be specific for CMV antigens.

As concerns this clone: What it binds is unknown.

PCR involved 60 Vbeta and 13 Jbeta primers. TCRdb keeps only in-frame clones here, not all; method: immunoSEQ multiplex PCR. The repertoire shows some 80,000 clones; the top ten hold approximately 1.1%. This clonotype originated in a woman aged 25 to 39 in good health and CMV-seronegative. Sample: PBMCs.

CDR3 residues: CAWSVRASGNTIYF. The CDR3 DNA follows: TGTGCCTGGAGCGTCAGGGCGTCTGGAAACACCATATATTTT. The genes are TRBV30 and TRBJ1-3; a weak D match, TRBD1 (5 bases). This CDR3 region has 14 residues. In germline, CDR1 is GTSNPN, CDR2 SVGIG (reference sequence). Deletions cut 3 bases from V and 1 base from J, with 10 bases between.